A selection of T cell receptor beta chains follows, all from one sample in a study of T cell changes during pregnancy in multiple sclerosis. Data came from immunoSEQ multiplex PCR; TCRdb stores just in-frame clones and leaves some out. The sample has over 50,000 clones, 75% to 90% seen once. Sequences were derived from CD4+ T cells from peripheral blood mononuclear cells, sampled in the third trimester of pregnancy. The receptor source for this set is a female donor with multiple sclerosis, enrolled in a pregnancy study. CDR3s leave out the opening cysteine and the closing phenylalanine or tryptophan. Not every row has a clone size; where given, it reads once, few, many or a size class.

j_gene: TRBJ1-4
abundance: once
v_gene: TRBV9
CDR3aa: ASSVLGQTNEKLF

j_gene: TRBJ1-4
abundance: .
v_gene: TRBV7-9
CDR3aa: ASSVARAANEKLF

j_gene: TRBJ1-2
abundance: .
v_gene: TRBV5-1
CDR3aa: ASSKPGQGGLGYT

j_gene: TRBJ1-2
abundance: .
v_gene: TRBV7-3
CDR3aa: ASSSTGGISGYT

j_gene: TRBJ1-2
abundance: .
v_gene: TRBV5-6
CDR3aa: ASSLGSGGYGYT

j_gene: TRBJ1-5
abundance: .
v_gene: TRBV19
CDR3aa: ASSTRQNQPQH

j_gene: TRBJ1-1
abundance: .
v_gene: TRBV30
CDR3aa: AWSASGEAF

j_gene: TRBJ1-3
abundance: .
v_gene: TRBV19
CDR3aa: ASSLGFRTGGTIY

j_gene: TRBJ1-1
abundance: .
v_gene: TRBV30
CDR3aa: AWSMGAGAF

j_gene: TRBJ1-3
abundance: .
v_gene: TRBV7-9
CDR3aa: ASSSPYGQASGNTIY

j_gene: TRBJ2-1
abundance: .
v_gene: TRBV27
CDR3aa: ASSRSSGLSTDEQF

j_gene: TRBJ2-7
abundance: once
v_gene: TRBV7-2
CDR3aa: ASSLDRGPS

j_gene: TRBJ2-7
abundance: .
v_gene: TRBV27
CDR3aa: ASSAGQVTYEQY

j_gene: TRBJ1-1
abundance: .
v_gene: TRBV6-6
CDR3aa: ASSPITGNTEAF

j_gene: TRBJ2-3
abundance: once
v_gene: TRBV6-1
CDR3aa: ASSELQAPDTQY

j_gene: TRBJ2-3
abundance: few
v_gene: TRBV19
CDR3aa: ASSIGTVVTDTQY

j_gene: TRBJ2-4
abundance: .
v_gene: TRBV23-1
CDR3aa: ASSQQGGERAKNIQY

j_gene: TRBJ2-7
abundance: .
v_gene: TRBV28
CDR3aa: ASSFSGTGLYEQY

j_gene: TRBJ1-3
abundance: .
v_gene: TRBV7-2
CDR3aa: ASSLTGPSSGNTIY

j_gene: TRBJ1-1
abundance: .
v_gene: TRBV7-9
CDR3aa: ASSSDRGSRSEAF

j_gene: TRBJ2-2
abundance: .
v_gene: TRBV18
CDR3aa: ASSATGLAGITGELF

j_gene: TRBJ2-1
abundance: .
v_gene: TRBV5-1
CDR3aa: ASSLTRGLGPSSNEQF

j_gene: TRBJ2-1
abundance: .
v_gene: TRBV12-5
CDR3aa: ATRLAGWPNEQF

j_gene: TRBJ1-1
abundance: .
v_gene: TRBV5-1
CDR3aa: ASSLEGGYTEAF

j_gene: TRBJ1-1
abundance: .
v_gene: TRBV10-3
CDR3aa: AMAQGLNTEAF

j_gene: TRBJ1-1
abundance: .
v_gene: TRBV19
CDR3aa: ASGTVKTEAF

j_gene: TRBJ2-7
abundance: .
v_gene: TRBV27
CDR3aa: ASSLIGREGYEQY

j_gene: TRBJ1-5
abundance: .
v_gene: TRBV2
CDR3aa: ASSGTGARQPQH

j_gene: TRBJ2-3
abundance: .
v_gene: TRBV5-4
CDR3aa: ASSLRLAGGTDTQY

j_gene: TRBJ1-2
abundance: once
v_gene: TRBV5-1
CDR3aa: ASNPDSPNYGYT

j_gene: TRBJ2-3
abundance: .
v_gene: TRBV13
CDR3aa: ASSVGTGAADTQY

j_gene: TRBJ2-7
abundance: .
v_gene: TRBV4-2
CDR3aa: ASSRRVAGDNTYEQY

j_gene: TRBJ1-2
abundance: .
v_gene: TRBV5-6
CDR3aa: ASSPLDRVEWNGYT

j_gene: TRBJ2-5
abundance: .
v_gene: TRBV19
CDR3aa: ASSIPSETQY

j_gene: TRBJ1-1
abundance: .
v_gene: TRBV28
CDR3aa: ASGTGSTEAF

j_gene: TRBJ2-5
abundance: .
v_gene: TRBV7-2
CDR3aa: ASSHPGLQETQY

j_gene: TRBJ2-2
abundance: .
v_gene: TRBV19
CDR3aa: ASSPPLGRERAGELF

j_gene: TRBJ1-1
abundance: .
v_gene: TRBV30
CDR3aa: AWGWGRGLVNTEAF

j_gene: TRBJ1-2
abundance: .
v_gene: TRBV13
CDR3aa: ASSLNGQNYGYT

j_gene: TRBJ1-1
abundance: .
v_gene: TRBV27
CDR3aa: ASSTFRWDRGQGYTEAF